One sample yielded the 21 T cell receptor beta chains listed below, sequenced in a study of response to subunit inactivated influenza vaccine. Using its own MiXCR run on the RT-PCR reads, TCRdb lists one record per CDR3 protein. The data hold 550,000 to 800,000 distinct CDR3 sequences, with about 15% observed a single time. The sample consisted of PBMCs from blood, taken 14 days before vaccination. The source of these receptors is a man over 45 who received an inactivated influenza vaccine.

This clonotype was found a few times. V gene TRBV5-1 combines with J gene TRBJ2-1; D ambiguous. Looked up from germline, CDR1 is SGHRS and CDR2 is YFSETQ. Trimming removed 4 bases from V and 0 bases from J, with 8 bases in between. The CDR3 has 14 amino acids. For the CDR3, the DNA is TGCGCCAGCAGCCACTCGGACTCCTACAATGAGCAGTTCTTC. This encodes CASSHSDSYNEQFF.

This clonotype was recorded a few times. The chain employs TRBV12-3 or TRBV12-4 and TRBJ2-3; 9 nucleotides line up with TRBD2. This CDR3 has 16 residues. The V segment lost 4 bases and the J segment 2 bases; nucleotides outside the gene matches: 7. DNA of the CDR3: TGTGCCAGCAGTTCTCGGACTAGCGAAAACACAGATACGCAGTATTTT. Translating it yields CASSSRTSENTDTQYF.

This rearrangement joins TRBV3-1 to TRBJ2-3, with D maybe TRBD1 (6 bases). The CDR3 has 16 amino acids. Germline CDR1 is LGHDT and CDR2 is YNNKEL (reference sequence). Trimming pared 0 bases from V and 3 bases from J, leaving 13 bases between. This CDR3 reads CASSQDLGATTDTQYF. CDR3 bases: TGTGCCAGCAGCCAAGATCTGGGGGCGACGACAGATACGCAGTATTTT.

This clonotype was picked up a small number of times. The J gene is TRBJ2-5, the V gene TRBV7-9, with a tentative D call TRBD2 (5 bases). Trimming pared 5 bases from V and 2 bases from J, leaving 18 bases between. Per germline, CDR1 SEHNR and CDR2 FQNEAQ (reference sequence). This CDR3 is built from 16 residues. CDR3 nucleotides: TGTGCCAGCAGCATCTACCCCGCGACTACTCAAGAGACCCAGTACTTC. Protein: CASSIYPATTQETQYF.

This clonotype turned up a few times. The DNA for the CDR3 is TGTGCCAGCAGCTCCCCCGGGACTCCTAGCTTGGGCACTGAAGCTTTCTTT. It encodes CASSSPGTPSLGTEAFF. The J gene is TRBJ1-1, the V gene TRBV7-2; a weak D match, TRBD1 (5 bases). The CDR3 runs 17 residues. The germline V gene encodes CDR1 SGHTA and CDR2 FQGNSA. With 4 bases removed from V and 4 bases from J, the gap between germline ends came to 22 bases.

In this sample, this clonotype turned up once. CDR3 loop: CASSVQGGGTDTQYF. The CDR3 DNA reads TGTGCCAGCAGTGTACAGGGGGGTGGCACAGATACGCAGTATTTT. This sequence joins TRBV7-9 and TRBJ2-3; TRBD1 matches 8 bases. Germline values: CDR1 SEHNR, CDR2 FQNEAQ (reference sequence). J was trimmed by 1 base and V by 6 bases; bases with no gene match: 6. The CDR3 has 15 amino acids.

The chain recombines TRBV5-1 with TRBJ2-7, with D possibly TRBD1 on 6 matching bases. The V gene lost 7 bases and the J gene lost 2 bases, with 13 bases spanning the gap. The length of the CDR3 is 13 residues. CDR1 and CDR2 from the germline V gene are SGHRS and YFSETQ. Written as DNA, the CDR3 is TGCGCCAGCGCCGGACCAGGGGCCTACGAGCAGTACTTC. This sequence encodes CASAGPGAYEQYF.

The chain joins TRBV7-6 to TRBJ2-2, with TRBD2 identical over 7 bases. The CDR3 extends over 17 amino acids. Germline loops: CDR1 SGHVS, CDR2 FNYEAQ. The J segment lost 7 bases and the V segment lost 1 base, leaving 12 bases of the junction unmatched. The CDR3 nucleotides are TGTGCCAGCAGCTTAGAGCCGGCGGGGGAGCTAATCGGGGAGCTGTTTTTT. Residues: CASSLEPAGELIGELFF. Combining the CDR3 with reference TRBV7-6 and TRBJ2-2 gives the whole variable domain GAGVSQSPRYKVTKRGQDVALRCDPISGHVSLYWYRQALGQGPEFLTYFNYEAQQDKSGLPNDRFSAERPEGSISTLTIQRTEQRDSAMYRCASSLEPAGELIGELFFGEGSRLTVL.

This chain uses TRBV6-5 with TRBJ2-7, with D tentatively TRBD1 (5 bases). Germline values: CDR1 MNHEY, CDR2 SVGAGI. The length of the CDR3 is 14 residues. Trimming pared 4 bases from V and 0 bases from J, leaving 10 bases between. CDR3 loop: CASSSRTPSYEQYF. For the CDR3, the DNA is TGTGCCAGCAGTTCCCGGACACCCTCCTACGAGCAGTACTTC.

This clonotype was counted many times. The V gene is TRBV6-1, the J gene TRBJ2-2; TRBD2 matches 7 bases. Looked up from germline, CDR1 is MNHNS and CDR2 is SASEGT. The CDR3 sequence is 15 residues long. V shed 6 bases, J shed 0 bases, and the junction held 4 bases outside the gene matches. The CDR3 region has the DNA TGTGCCAGCAGCCAACTAGCGTCGAACACCGGGGAGCTGTTTTTT. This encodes CASSQLASNTGELFF.

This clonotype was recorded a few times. This CDR3 reads CAISREQFGELFF. The CDR3 DNA sequence: TGTGCCATCAGTAGGGAGCAGTTCGGGGAGCTGTTTTTT. The chain recombines TRBV10-3 with TRBJ2-2; D may be TRBD2 (5 bases). V was cut by 5 bases and J by 7 bases, with 11 bases left in between. Germline loops: CDR1 ENHRY, CDR2 SYGVKD. The CDR3 runs 13 residues.

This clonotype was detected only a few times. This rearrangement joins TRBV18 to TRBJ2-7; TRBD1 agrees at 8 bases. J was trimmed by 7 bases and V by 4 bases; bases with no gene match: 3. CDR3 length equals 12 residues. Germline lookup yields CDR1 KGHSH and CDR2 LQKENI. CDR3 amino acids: CASSRDRREQYF. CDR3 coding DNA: TGTGCCAGCTCACGGGACAGGCGGGAGCAGTACTTC. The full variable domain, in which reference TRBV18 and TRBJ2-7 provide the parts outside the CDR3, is NAGVMQNPRHLVRRRGQEARLRCSPMKGHSHVYWYRQLPEEGLKFMVYLQKENIIDESGMPKERFSAEFPKEGPSILRIQQVVRGDSAAYFCASSRDRREQYFGPGTRLTVT.

The CDR3 nucleotides are TGCAGCGGAAGGGACGGATACTCCTACGAGCAGTACTTC. This sequence encodes CSGRDGYSYEQYF. The V and J genes are TRBV29-1 and TRBJ2-7; TRBD1 or TRBD2 may be the D gene (5 bases each). The CDR3 is made up of 13 amino acids. V lost 7 bases, J lost 0 bases, and 13 bases lay in between. Germline V gene sequence: CDR1 SQVTM, CDR2 ANQGSEA.

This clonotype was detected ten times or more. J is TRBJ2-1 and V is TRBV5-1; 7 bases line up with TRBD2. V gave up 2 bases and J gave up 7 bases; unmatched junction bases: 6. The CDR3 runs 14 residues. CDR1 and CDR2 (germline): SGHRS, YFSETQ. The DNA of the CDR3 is TGCGCCAGCAGCTTTCCGGGAGGTGAAAATGAGCAGTTCTTC. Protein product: CASSFPGGENEQFF. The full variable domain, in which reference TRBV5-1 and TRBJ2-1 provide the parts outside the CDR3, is KAGVTQTPRYLIKTRGQQVTLSCSPISGHRSVSWYQQTPGQGLQFLFEYFSETQRNKGNFPGRFSGRQFSNSRSEMNVSTLELGDSALYLCASSFPGGENEQFFGPGTRLTVL.

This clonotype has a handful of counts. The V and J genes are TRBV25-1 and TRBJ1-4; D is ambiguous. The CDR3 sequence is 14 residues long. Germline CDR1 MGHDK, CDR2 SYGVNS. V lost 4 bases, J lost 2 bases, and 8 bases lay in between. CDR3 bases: TGTGCCAGCAGTGTACAAGGGACTAATGAAAAACTGTTTTTT. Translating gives CASSVQGTNEKLFF.

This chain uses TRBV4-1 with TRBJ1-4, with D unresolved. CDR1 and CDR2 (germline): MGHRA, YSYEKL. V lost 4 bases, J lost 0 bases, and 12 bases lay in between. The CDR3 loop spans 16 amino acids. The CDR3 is CASSPANDATNEKLFF. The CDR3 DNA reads TGCGCCAGCAGCCCAGCAAACGATGCAACTAATGAAAAACTGTTTTTT.

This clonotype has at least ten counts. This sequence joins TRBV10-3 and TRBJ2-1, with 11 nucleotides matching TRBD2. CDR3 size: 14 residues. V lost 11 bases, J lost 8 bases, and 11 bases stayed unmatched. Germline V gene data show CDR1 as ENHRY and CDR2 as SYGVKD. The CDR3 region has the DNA TGTGCCTCACTGAGAGGTAGCGGGAGGGATGAGCAGTTCTTC. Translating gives CASLRGSGRDEQFF.

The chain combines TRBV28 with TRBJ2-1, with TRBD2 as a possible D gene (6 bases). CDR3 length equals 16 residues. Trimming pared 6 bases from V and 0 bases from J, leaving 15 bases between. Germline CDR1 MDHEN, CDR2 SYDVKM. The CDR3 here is CASSPFGSASYNEQFF. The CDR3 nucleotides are TGTGCCAGCAGCCCCTTCGGGAGCGCCTCCTACAATGAGCAGTTCTTC.

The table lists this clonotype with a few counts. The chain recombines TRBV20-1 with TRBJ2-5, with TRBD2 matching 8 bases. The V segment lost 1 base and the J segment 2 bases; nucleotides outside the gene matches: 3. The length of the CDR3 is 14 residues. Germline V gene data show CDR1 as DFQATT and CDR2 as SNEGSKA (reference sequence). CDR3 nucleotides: TGCAGTGCTAGAGGGACTAGCCCTCAAGAGACCCAGTACTTC. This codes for CSARGTSPQETQYF.

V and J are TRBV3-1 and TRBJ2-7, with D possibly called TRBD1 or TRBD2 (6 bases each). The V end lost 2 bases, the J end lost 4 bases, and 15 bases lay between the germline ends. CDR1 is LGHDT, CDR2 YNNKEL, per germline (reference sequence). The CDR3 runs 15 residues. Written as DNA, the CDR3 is TGTGCCAGCAGCCAATTATACCGGGGGCAATACGAGCAGTACTTC. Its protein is CASSQLYRGQYEQYF.

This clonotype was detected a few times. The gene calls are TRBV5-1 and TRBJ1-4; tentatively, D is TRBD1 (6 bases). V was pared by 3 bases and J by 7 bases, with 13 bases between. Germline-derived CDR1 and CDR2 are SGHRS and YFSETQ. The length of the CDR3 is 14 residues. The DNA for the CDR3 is TGCGCCAGCAGCTACCCAGGGGATGGTGAAAAACTGTTTTTT. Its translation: CASSYPGDGEKLFF.